This record concerns one T cell receptor (beta chain) sequence. The data stem from a study of blood T cell repertoires in COVID-19. Study summary: COVID-19 samples, acute and convalescent, were from the United States, Italy and Spain. Sources were T cells, B-cell-depleted T cells, or PBMCs; the material itself was cDNA or gDNA.

This CDR3 contains 18 residues. The trim removed 2 bases at V and 0 bases at J, leaving 9 bases unmatched. Germline lookup yields CDR1 LGHDT and CDR2 YNNKEL (reference sequence). Original data processing: Reference gene primer amplification gave estimated nucleated cell counts. Sequencing was performed with immunoSEQ multiplex PCR; in TCRdb, only in-frame clones are kept and a portion is missing. V and J calls and clone size come straight from that table; D and trimming were deduced from the DNA. The sample has 200,000 or so clones; around 80% are singletons. The sample comprised peripheral blood. The chain couples TRBV3-1 (or the pseudogene TRBV3-2) to TRBJ2-5; 10 bases are shared with TRBD2. The source of this sequence is a woman in her 70s with acute or convalescent COVID-19. The CDR3 DNA is TGTGCCAGCAGCCAACGCAGCGGGAGGGCCGAACACCAAGAGACCCAGTACTTC. This encodes CASSQRSGRAEHQETQYF.